Shown below are 7 T cell receptor beta chains from a single sample sequenced in a study of cytomegalovirus exposure and HLA in healthy donors. PCR was performed using 60 Vbeta and 13 Jbeta primers. Profiled with immunoSEQ multiplex PCR; TCRdb holds only in-frame clones, not every one. Of 100,000 to 120,000 clones in the sample, more than 60% were seen once. Input material: PBMCs. The receptors originated from a man aged 25 to 40 in good health and CMV-seropositive.

CDR3 sequence: CASNPYLAGQTDTQYF. The CDR3 bases are TGTGCCAGCAATCCATACCTAGCGGGGCAGACAGATACGCAGTATTTT. The V gene is TRBV2, the J gene TRBJ2-3; 9 bases fit TRBD2. The CDR3 covers 16 residues. Per germline, CDR1 SNHLY and CDR2 FYNNEI. V dropped 7 bases and J dropped 3; count of bases not matched to a gene: 11.

The chain has TRBV9 and TRBJ1-1, with a weak D call TRBD1 (5 bases). Germline lookup yields CDR1 SGDLS and CDR2 YYNGEE. V dropped 7 bases and J dropped 2 bases, with 9 bases sitting between them. The CDR3 runs to 12 residues. The chain's CDR3 is CASSGGNTEAFF. CDR3 sequence (DNA): TGTGCCAGCTCGGGGGGAAACACTGAAGCTTTCTTT.

V is TRBV30 and J is TRBJ2-1; D remains ambiguous. This CDR3 has 12 amino acids. V shed 1 base and J shed 7 bases, with 8 bases lying between them. CDR1 is GTSNPN, CDR2 SVGIG, per germline (reference sequence). In DNA form, the CDR3 reads TGTGCCTGGAGTGCCGCGGAAAATGAGCAGTTCTTC. This encodes CAWSAAENEQFF.

V usage is TRBV4-2 and J usage is TRBJ2-7; TRBD2 agrees at 16 bases. V was pared by 2 bases and J by 0 bases, with 4 bases of the junction left unmatched. The CDR3 consists of 18 residues. Germline V CDR1 and CDR2: LGHNA, YNFKEQ. In DNA form, the CDR3 reads TGTGCCAGCAGCCAACCGGGACTAGCGGGGGGGCCCTCCTACGAGCAGTACTTC. Its protein product is CASSQPGLAGGPSYEQYF.

The chain carries TRBV5-1 and TRBJ2-5; possible D gene TRBD2, 7 bases. V lost 5 bases to trimming and J lost 6 bases, with 20 bases between them. Germline CDR1 SGHRS, CDR2 YFSETQ. CDR3 length: 15 amino acids. CDR3 amino acids: CASSPLGGGTQTQYF. CDR3 coding DNA: TGCGCCAGCAGTCCGTTAGGGGGGGGTACGCAGACCCAGTACTTC.

The V and J genes are TRBV10-2 and TRBJ2-7, with a weak D call TRBD1 (6 bases). The CDR3 is 15 amino acids. The ends were cut back, 0 bases at V and 3 bases at J, with 12 bases in the middle. Germline V CDR1 and CDR2: WSHSY, SAAADI. In DNA, the CDR3 is TGCGCCAGCAGTGAGTCGACTGGGGACAACTACGAGCAGTACTTC. Amino acid sequence: CASSESTGDNYEQYF.

The chain employs TRBV12-5 and TRBJ2-7; 9 bases fit TRBD1. Germline trimming cut 6 bases from V and 6 bases from J; bases unmatched to any gene: 9. Germline V gene data show CDR1 as LGHNT and CDR2 as FRNRAP. The CDR3 consists of 14 residues. As DNA, the CDR3 is TGTGCTAGTGGATGGGGACAGGGAAATGGCGAGCAGTACTTC. Encoded protein: CASGWGQGNGEQYF.